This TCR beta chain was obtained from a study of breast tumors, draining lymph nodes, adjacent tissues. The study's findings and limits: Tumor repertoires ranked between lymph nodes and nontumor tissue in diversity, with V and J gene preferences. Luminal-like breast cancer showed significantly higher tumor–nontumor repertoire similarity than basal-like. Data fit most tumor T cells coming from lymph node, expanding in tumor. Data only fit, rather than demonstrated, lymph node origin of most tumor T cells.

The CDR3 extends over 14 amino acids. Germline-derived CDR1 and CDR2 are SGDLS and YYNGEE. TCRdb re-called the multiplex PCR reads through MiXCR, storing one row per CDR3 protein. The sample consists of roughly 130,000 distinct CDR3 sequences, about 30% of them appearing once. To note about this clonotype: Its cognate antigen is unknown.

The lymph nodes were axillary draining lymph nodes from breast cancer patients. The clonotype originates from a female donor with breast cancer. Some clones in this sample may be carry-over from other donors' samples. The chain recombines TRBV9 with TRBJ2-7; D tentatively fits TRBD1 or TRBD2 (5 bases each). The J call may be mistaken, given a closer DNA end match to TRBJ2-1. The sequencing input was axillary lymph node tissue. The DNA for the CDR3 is TGTGCCAGCAGCGCGGGACCCCCCAAGTACGAGCAGTTCTTC. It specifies CASSAGPPKYEQFF.